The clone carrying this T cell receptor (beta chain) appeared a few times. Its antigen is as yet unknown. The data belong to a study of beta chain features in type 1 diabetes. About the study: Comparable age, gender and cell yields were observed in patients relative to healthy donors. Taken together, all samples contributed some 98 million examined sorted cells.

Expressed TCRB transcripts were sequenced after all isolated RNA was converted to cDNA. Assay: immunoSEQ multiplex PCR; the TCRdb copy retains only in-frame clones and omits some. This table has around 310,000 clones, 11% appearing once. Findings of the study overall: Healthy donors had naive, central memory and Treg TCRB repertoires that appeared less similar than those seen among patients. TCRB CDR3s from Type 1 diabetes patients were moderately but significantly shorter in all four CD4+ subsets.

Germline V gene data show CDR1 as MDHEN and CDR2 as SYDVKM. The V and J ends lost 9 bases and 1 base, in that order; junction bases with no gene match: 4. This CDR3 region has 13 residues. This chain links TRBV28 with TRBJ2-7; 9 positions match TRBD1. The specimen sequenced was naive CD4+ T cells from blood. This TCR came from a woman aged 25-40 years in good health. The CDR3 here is CASSGTGSYEQYF. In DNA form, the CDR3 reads TGTGCCAGTTCCGGGACAGGGTCCTACGAGCAGTACTTC.